One and the same sample provided the 16 T cell receptor beta chains below, sequenced in a study of vaccination and CD4 T cells after COVID-19. For these receptors, no antigen is known. The treatment denotes: approximately nine-day PBMC culture with coronavirus spike peptide pools or control peptides (ViraFEST assay). The Oncomine TCR Beta short-read assay sequenced DNA from cultured CD4+ T cells. From the PCR reads, TCRdb called clonotypes with MiXCR, one entry per CDR3 protein. Seen here are roughly 9,000 distinct CDR3 sequences, 50% to 60% observed once, and the top ten hold more than 20%. The sample consisted of CD4+ T cells from blood, cultured in vitro. The receptors were sampled from a human donor who had recovered from COVID-19.

This chain joins TRBV6-1 and TRBJ2-5; 10 nucleotides agree with TRBD1. The J segment lost 4 bases and the V segment lost 5 bases, leaving 7 bases of the junction unmatched. The CDR3 totals 15 residues. Per germline, CDR1 MNHNS and CDR2 SASEGT. CDR3 nucleotides: TGTGCCAGCAGTCGACAGGGGGCGATGGCAGAGACCCAGTACTTC. Translated: CASSRQGAMAETQYF.

The rearrangement uses TRBV10-3 and TRBJ2-7; 7 bases agree with TRBD2. CDR3 length: 14 amino acids. CDR1 is ENHRY and CDR2 is SYGVKD in the germline V gene. V was pared by 2 bases and J by 7 bases, with 8 bases of the junction left unmatched. The CDR3, as DNA: TGTGCCATCAGTGAGCGGACTAGTTCGGGGGAGCAGTACTTC. It specifies CAISERTSSGEQYF.

The CDR3 sequence is CASSTQDRGWPQRSQHF. The DNA of the CDR3 is TGTGCCAGCAGTACACAAGACAGGGGATGGCCCCAGAGGTCCCAGCATTTT. V gene TRBV27 combines with J gene TRBJ1-5; 8 bases are a match to TRBD1. This CDR3 spans 17 amino acids. The J segment lost 11 bases and the V segment lost 5 bases, leaving 20 bases of the junction unmatched. Germline lookup yields CDR1 MNHEY and CDR2 SMNVEV (reference sequence).

In its sample, this clonotype was seen a few times. The genes are TRBV20-1 and TRBJ1-2, with D possibly TRBD1 on 5 matching bases. Trimming pared 8 bases from V and 1 base from J, leaving 17 bases between. From germline, CDR1 is DFQATT and CDR2 SNEGSKA (reference sequence). CDR3 length: 14 residues. In nucleotides, the CDR3 is TGCAGTTCCACGAGAGAGGGACGTAACTATGGCTACACCTTC. Residues: CSSTREGRNYGYTF.

The rearrangement uses TRBV20-1 and TRBJ1-2; D is unresolved. V was shortened by 1 base and J by 4 bases, with 13 bases between the two germline ends. CDR1 is DFQATT and CDR2 is SNEGSKA in the germline V gene (reference sequence). This CDR3 contains 14 residues. The CDR3 is CSARGAGPPYGYTF. CDR3 DNA sequence: TGCAGTGCTAGAGGGGCAGGTCCCCCCTATGGCTACACCTTC.

The chain links TRBV5-6 to TRBJ1-5, with no clear D. The CDR3 has 14 amino acids. CDR1 and CDR2 (germline): SGHDT, YYEEEE. V was pared by 0 bases and J by 4 bases, with 8 bases between. DNA for the CDR3: TGTGCCAGCAGCTTGGTAGGACCTAATCAGCCCCAGCATTTT. Its translation is CASSLVGPNQPQHF.

The chain's CDR3 is CASRQGRSPLHF. Written as DNA, the CDR3 is TGTGCCAGCAGACAGGGAAGGTCACCCCTCCACTTT. This chain connects TRBV28 to TRBJ1-6; TRBD1 is a possible D gene (6 bases). Trimming stripped 6 bases from V and 10 bases from J, with 10 bases between. Germline V lookup: CDR1 MDHEN, CDR2 SYDVKM. The CDR3 length is 12 residues.

The chain uses TRBV7-2 and TRBJ2-3; TRBD2 matches at 8 bases. CDR3 length: 14 residues. Per the germline V gene, CDR1 is SGHTA and CDR2 is FQGNSA. Trimming took 7 bases from V and 6 from J; bases not matched to a gene: 9. DNA for the CDR3: TGTGCCAGCACCAACCCAGGACTAGCCGATACGCAGTATTTT. It encodes CASTNPGLADTQYF.

The chain joins TRBV20-1 to TRBJ1-2, with a tentative D call TRBD1 (6 bases). The CDR3 has 14 amino acids. Germline V gene lookup returns CDR1 DFQATT and CDR2 SNEGSKA (reference sequence). V lost 0 bases and J 5 bases, leaving 13 bases between the germline ends. CDR3: CSAREARTAYGYTF. The DNA of the CDR3 is TGCAGTGCTAGAGAGGCGAGGACAGCTTATGGCTACACCTTC.

The V gene is TRBV20-1, the J gene TRBJ1-2, with D maybe TRBD1 (6 bases). In germline, CDR1 is DFQATT, CDR2 SNEGSKA (reference sequence). CDR3 length: 13 amino acids. The CDR3 spells CGERGAGNYGYTF. The CDR3 bases are TGCGGTGAAAGGGGGGCGGGTAACTATGGCTACACCTTC.

J is TRBJ2-7 and V is TRBV6-2 or TRBV6-3; a possible D gene is TRBD1 (5 bases). Trimming shortened V by 10 bases and J by 2 bases, and 12 bases separated the two germline ends. CDR3 length equals 12 residues. Germline CDR1 MNHEY, CDR2 SVGEGT. Written as DNA, the CDR3 is TGTGCCACCCGAGACAGACCCTACGAGCAGTACTTC. It yields the protein CATRDRPYEQYF.

Here the CDR3 DNA reads TGTGCCACCAGCCTGTGGGGGGAGACCCAGTACTTC. This translates into CATSLWGETQYF. The gene calls are TRBV24-1 and TRBJ2-5, with D perhaps given as TRBD1 or TRBD2 (5 bases each). Germline V CDR1 and CDR2: KGHDR, SFDVKD. Trimming took off 7 bases at V and 5 bases at J, with 10 bases between the two ends. This CDR3 is built from 12 residues.

The chain combines TRBV27 with TRBJ1-2; D unresolved. Between the trimmed V and J ends, which lost 6 bases and 7 bases, there was a span of 18 bases. This CDR3 is 14 amino acids long. In germline, CDR1 is MNHEY, CDR2 SMNVEV (reference sequence). The CDR3 DNA follows: TGTGCCAGCAGCCGGGTCCGGGCCGCGGGTGGCTACACCTTC. Residues: CASSRVRAAGGYTF.

This sequence joins TRBV7-2 and TRBJ1-1; D uncertain. CDR1 is SGHTA and CDR2 is FQGNSA in the germline V gene. The CDR3 sequence is 13 residues long. Deletions cut 5 bases from V and 1 base from J, with 8 bases between. In nucleotides, the CDR3 is TGTGCCAGCAGCCCCGTCGGGAACACTGAAGCTTTCTTT. The encoded protein is CASSPVGNTEAFF.

There are a few counts of this clonotype. This chain links TRBV6-1 with TRBJ1-5; no clear D. From germline, CDR1 is MNHNS and CDR2 SASEGT. Trimming stripped 6 bases from V and 5 bases from J, with 8 bases between. The CDR3 is 12 residues long. CDR3 residues: CASRRVDQPQHF. CDR3 bases: TGTGCCAGCAGACGGGTGGATCAGCCCCAGCATTTT.

A few counts support this clonotype. This CDR3 is CSARVGREETQYF. Here the CDR3 DNA reads TGCAGTGCTAGAGTCGGCAGGGAAGAGACCCAGTACTTC. The chain combines TRBV20-1 with TRBJ2-5; maybe TRBD1 (5 bases). From germline, CDR1 is DFQATT and CDR2 SNEGSKA (reference sequence). The germline V and J ends were trimmed by 1 base and 3 bases, with 9 bases remaining between them. There are 13 residues in the CDR3.